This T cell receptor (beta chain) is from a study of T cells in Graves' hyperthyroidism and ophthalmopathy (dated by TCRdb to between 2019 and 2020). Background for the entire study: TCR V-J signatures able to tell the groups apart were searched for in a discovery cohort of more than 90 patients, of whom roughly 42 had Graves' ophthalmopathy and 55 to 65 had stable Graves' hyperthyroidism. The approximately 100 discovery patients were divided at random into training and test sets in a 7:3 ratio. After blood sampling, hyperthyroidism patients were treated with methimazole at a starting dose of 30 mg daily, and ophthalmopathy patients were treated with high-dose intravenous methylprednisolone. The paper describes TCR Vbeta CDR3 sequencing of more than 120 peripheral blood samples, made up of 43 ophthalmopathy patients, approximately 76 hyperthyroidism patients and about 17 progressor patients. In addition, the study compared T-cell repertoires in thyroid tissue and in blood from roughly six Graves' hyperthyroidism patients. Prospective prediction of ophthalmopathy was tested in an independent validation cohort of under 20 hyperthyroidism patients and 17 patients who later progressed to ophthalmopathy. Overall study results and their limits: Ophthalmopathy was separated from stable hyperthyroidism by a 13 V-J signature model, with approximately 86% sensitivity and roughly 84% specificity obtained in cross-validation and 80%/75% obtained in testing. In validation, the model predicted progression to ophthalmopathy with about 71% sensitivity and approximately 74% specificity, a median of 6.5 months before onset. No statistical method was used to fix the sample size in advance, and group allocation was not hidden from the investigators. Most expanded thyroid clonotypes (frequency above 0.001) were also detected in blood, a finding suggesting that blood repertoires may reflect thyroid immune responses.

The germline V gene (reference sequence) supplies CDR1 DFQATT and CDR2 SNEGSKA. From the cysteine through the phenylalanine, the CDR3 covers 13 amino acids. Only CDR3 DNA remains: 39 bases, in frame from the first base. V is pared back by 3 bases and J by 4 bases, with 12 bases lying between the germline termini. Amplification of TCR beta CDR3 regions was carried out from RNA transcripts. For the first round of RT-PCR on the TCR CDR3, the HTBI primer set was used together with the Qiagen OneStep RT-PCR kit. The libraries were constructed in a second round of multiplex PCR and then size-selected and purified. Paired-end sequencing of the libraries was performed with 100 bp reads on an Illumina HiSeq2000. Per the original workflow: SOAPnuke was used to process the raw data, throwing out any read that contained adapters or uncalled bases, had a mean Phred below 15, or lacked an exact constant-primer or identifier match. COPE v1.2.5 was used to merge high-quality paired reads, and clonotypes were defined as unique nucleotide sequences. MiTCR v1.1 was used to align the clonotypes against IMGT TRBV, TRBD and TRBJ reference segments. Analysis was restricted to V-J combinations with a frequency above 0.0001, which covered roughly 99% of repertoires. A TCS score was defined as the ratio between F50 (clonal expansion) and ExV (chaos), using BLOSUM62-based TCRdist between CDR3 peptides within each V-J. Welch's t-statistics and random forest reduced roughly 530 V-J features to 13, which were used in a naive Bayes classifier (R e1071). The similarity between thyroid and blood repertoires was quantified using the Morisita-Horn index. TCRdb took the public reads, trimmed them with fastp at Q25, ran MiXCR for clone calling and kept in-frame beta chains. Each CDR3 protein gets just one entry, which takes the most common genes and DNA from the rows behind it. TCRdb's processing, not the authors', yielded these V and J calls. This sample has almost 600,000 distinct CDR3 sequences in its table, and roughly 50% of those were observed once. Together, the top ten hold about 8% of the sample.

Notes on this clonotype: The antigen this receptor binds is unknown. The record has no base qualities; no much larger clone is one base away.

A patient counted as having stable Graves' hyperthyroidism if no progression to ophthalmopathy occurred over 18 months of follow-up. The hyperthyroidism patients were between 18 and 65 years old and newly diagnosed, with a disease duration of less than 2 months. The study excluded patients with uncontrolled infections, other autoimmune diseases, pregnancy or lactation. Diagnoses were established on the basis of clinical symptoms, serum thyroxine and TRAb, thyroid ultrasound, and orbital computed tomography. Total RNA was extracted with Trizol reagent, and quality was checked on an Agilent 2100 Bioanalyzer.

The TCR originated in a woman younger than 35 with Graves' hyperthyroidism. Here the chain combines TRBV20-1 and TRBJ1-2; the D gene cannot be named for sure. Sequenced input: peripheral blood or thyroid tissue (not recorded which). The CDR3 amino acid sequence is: CSASPAETYGYTF. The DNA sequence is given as TGCAGTGCTAGTCCGGCGGAGACCTATGGCTACACCTTC.